The 20 T cell receptor beta chains in this list originate from one sample, sequenced in a study of shared clonotypes between healthy human individuals. CD8 cells classed as naive were CD45RO-negative and positively selected for CCR7, excluding terminally differentiated effector memory CD45RA+ cells. TCRdb keeps only in-frame clones here, not all; method: immunoSEQ multiplex PCR. The repertoire holds just over 2,000,000 clones, with about 95% as singletons. Sample: naive CD8+ T cells sorted from blood. The receptors derive from a young man in good health.

A word on this clone: Other DNA sequences of this sample code for an identical CDR3. V gene TRBV29-1 combines with J gene TRBJ2-7; no clear D gene. This CDR3 has 12 residues. Germline assignment: CDR1 SQVTM and CDR2 ANQGSEA. V was cut by 2 bases and J by 4 bases, with 9 bases left in between. CDR3 nucleotides: TGCAGCGTTGAATTGGTTGGATACGAGCAGTACTTC. Residues: CSVELVGYEQYF.

This clone occurred a few times. This same CDR3 is encoded by further DNA sequences in the sample. The chain uses TRBV9 and TRBJ2-7; D is ambiguous. V was pared by 2 bases and J by 0 bases, with 6 bases between. The CDR3 runs to 13 residues. Germline V gene sequence: CDR1 SGDLS, CDR2 YYNGEE. The CDR3 spells CASSVGSSYEQYF. CDR3 DNA: TGTGCCAGCAGCGTCGGCAGCTCCTACGAGCAGTACTTC.

V gene TRBV4-1 combines with J gene TRBJ2-7; TRBD2 might be the D (5 bases). V lost 0 bases, J lost 3 bases, and 9 bases lay in between. The CDR3 has 14 residues. Germline-derived CDR1 and CDR2 are MGHRA and YSYEKL. The CDR3 nucleotides are TGCGCCAGCAGCCAAGAAGCGGCTCTCTACGAGCAGTACTTC. It codes for CASSQEAALYEQYF.

This chain links TRBV7-2 with TRBJ2-7, with 7 bases lining up with TRBD2. This CDR3 spans 17 amino acids. From germline, CDR1 is SGHTA and CDR2 FQGNSA. V trimming: 2 bases; J trimming: 4 bases; junction bases outside the gene matches: 14. In nucleotides, the CDR3 is TGTGCCAGCAGCTTATACCCTCGCGGGAGCGAATTATACGAGCAGTACTTC. Protein sequence: CASSLYPRGSELYEQYF.

The genes are TRBV2 and TRBJ1-1, with D unclear. CDR3 length: 12 amino acids. Germline V gene lookup returns CDR1 SNHLY and CDR2 FYNNEI. V lost 8 bases, J lost 0 bases, and 7 bases lay in between. DNA for the CDR3: TGTGCCAGCCAGGACTTGAACACTGAAGCTTTCTTT. Translated: CASQDLNTEAFF. The full variable domain, its missing parts supplied by reference TRBV2 and TRBJ1-1, is EPEVTQTPSHQVTQMGQEVILRCVPISNHLYFYWYRQILGQKVEFLVSFYNNEISEKSEIFDDQFSVERPDGSNFTLKIRSTKLEDSAMYFCASQDLNTEAFFGQGTRLTVV.

The V and J genes are TRBV25-1 and TRBJ2-7, with D perhaps being TRBD1 or TRBD2 (6 bases each). The V gene's germline CDR1 is MGHDK and CDR2 SYGVNS. This CDR3 contains 15 residues. V lost 1 base, J lost 5 bases, and 15 bases lay in between. The CDR3 DNA follows: TGTGCCAGCAGTGAATTTCCGGGGGCTACTAACGAGCAGTACTTC. Residues: CASSEFPGATNEQYF.

The chain uses TRBV6-5 and TRBJ1-6, with 7 bases identical to TRBD1. Germline loops: CDR1 MNHEY, CDR2 SVGAGI. J gave up 3 bases and V 4 bases, and 3 bases lay outside the gene matches. CDR3 length equals 15 residues. CDR3 in amino acids: CASSSGTDYNSPLHF. The CDR3 DNA follows: TGTGCCAGCAGTTCCGGGACAGACTATAATTCACCCCTCCACTTT.

The chain carries TRBV9 and TRBJ1-2; no clear D gene. CDR1 SGDLS and CDR2 YYNGEE come from the germline V gene. The ends were cut back, 4 bases at V and 5 bases at J, with 9 bases in the middle. CDR3 length: 12 amino acids. The CDR3 DNA is TGTGCCAGCAGCCTTACAGCTTATGGCTACACCTTC. It is translated as CASSLTAYGYTF.

The CDR3 sequence is CASSYNRGLTDTQYF. CDR3 nucleotide sequence: TGTGCCAGCAGTTATAACAGGGGGCTCACAGATACGCAGTATTTT. The chain employs TRBV6-5 and TRBJ2-3, with 9 positions matching TRBD1. This CDR3 has 15 residues. The germline gives CDR1 MNHEY, CDR2 SVGAGI. Trimming removed 3 bases from V and 2 bases from J; junction bases left unmatched: 3.

For this clone: The same CDR3 is also encoded by other DNA sequences in this sample. The chain carries TRBV11-2 and TRBJ1-5, with TRBD1 as a possible D gene (5 bases). V was trimmed by 3 bases and J by 4 bases, leaving 10 bases between them. This CDR3 is 14 amino acids long. Germline-derived CDR1 and CDR2 are SGHAT and FQNNGV. CDR3 residues: CASSFGGSNQPQHF. CDR3 in DNA: TGTGCCAGCAGCTTTGGGGGATCGAATCAGCCCCAGCATTTT.

V usage is TRBV4-1 and J usage is TRBJ1-3, with 9 nucleotides matching TRBD1. V shed 5 bases, J shed 1 base, and the junction held 3 bases outside the gene matches. Germline values: CDR1 MGHRA, CDR2 YSYEKL. The CDR3 contains 15 residues. In nucleotides, the CDR3 is TGCGCCAGCAGCTTGACAGGGGGATCTGGAAACACCATATATTTT. Translating it yields CASSLTGGSGNTIYF.

This sequence joins TRBV9 and TRBJ2-7; possible D gene TRBD2, 5 bases. Germline lookup yields CDR1 SGDLS and CDR2 YYNGEE. Trimming shortened V by 4 bases and J by 1 base, and 12 bases separated the two germline ends. The CDR3 has 14 amino acids. The CDR3 bases are TGTGCCAGCAGCCAAGGGAGCACATCCTACGAGCAGTACTTC. It specifies CASSQGSTSYEQYF.

Comments on this clone: Other DNA sequences from this sample encode an identical CDR3 as well. The chain combines TRBV9 with TRBJ2-7; D is perhaps TRBD2 (5 bases). This CDR3 has 14 residues. Germline V lookup: CDR1 SGDLS, CDR2 YYNGEE. The ends were cut back, 0 bases at V and 1 base at J, with 8 bases in the middle. CDR3 sequence reads: CASSVAAESYEQYF. CDR3 DNA: TGTGCCAGCAGCGTAGCAGCGGAGTCCTACGAGCAGTACTTC.

The chain joins TRBV13 to TRBJ2-7; the D gene is possibly TRBD1 (5 bases). The CDR3 runs to 15 residues. V was shortened by 2 bases and J by 3 bases, with 14 bases between the two germline ends. Looked up from germline, CDR1 is PRHDT and CDR2 is FYEKMQ (reference sequence). The CDR3 nucleotides are TGTGCCAGCAGCTTACAGGGTAGACCGGACTACGAGCAGTACTTC. Its protein is CASSLQGRPDYEQYF.

Concerning this clone itself: At one end the junction does not follow the germline gene, possibly because of a read error. V and J are TRBV2 and TRBJ2-7; the D is unclear. Germline values: CDR1 SNHLY, CDR2 FYNNEI. The CDR3 spans 13 residues. In DNA form, the CDR3 reads TGTGCCAGCAGAGATTCCCAAGGGAATTGGAAGGACTTC. Amino acids: CASRDSQGNWKDF.

This clone appeared a few times. Other DNA sequences in this specimen translate into the identical CDR3. The rearrangement joins TRBV29-1 to TRBJ1-1, with a weak D call TRBD1 (5 bases). The CDR3 has 13 residues. V was cut by 1 base and J by 1 base, with 7 bases left in between. Germline lookup yields CDR1 SQVTM and CDR2 ANQGSEA. CDR3 amino acids: CSVEGQGNTEAFF. The CDR3 DNA is TGCAGCGTTGAAGGCCAGGGGAACACTGAAGCTTTCTTT. Full variable domain (rest looked up from reference TRBV29-1 and TRBJ1-1): SAVISQKPSRDICQRGTSLTIQCQVDSQVTMMFWYRQQPGQSLTLIATANQGSEATYESGFVIDKFPISRPNLTFSTLTVSNMSPEDSSIYLCSVEGQGNTEAFFGQGTRLTVV.

This clone was seen a handful of times. J is TRBJ2-1 and V is TRBV2, with 7 bases aligning to TRBD2. The junction had 9 bases not matched to a gene; V was cut back by 4 bases and J by 9 bases. Germline-derived CDR1 and CDR2 are SNHLY and FYNNEI. This CDR3 has 14 residues. The DNA for the CDR3 is TGTGCCAGCAGTGTGGAAGTAGCGGGCGGTGAGCAGTTCTTC. It translates to CASSVEVAGGEQFF. The whole variable domain, filled in from reference TRBV2 and TRBJ2-1, reads EPEVTQTPSHQVTQMGQEVILRCVPISNHLYFYWYRQILGQKVEFLVSFYNNEISEKSEIFDDQFSVERPDGSNFTLKIRSTKLEDSAMYFCASSVEVAGGEQFFGPGTRLTVL.

This chain joins TRBV19 and TRBJ2-7, with D maybe TRBD1 (5 bases). Germline-derived CDR1 and CDR2 are LNHDA and SQIVND (reference sequence). The CDR3 runs 12 residues. Trimming stripped 9 bases from V and 5 bases from J, with 14 bases between. DNA of the CDR3: TGTGCCAGCAGGAGCAGGGTCGACGAGCAGTACTTC. It encodes CASRSRVDEQYF.

In the case of this clone: The germline gene is not matched at one end of the junction; a read error may be the cause. The genes are TRBV19 and TRBJ1-1, with TRBD1 matching 7 bases. CDR3 size: 13 residues. Germline V CDR1 and CDR2: LNHDA, SQIVND (reference sequence). CDR3 sequence: CASSTGAGTEAFF. CDR3 DNA: TGTGCCAGCAGTACAGGGGCAGGCACTGAAGCTTTCTTT. Using reference TRBV19 and TRBJ1-1 for the parts outside the CDR3, the full variable domain is DGGITQSPKYLFRKEGQNVTLSCEQNLNHDAMYWYRQDPGQGLRLIYYSQIVNDFQKGDIAEGYSVSREKKESFPLTVTSAQKNPTAFYLCASSTGAGTEAFFGQGTRLTVV.

The V gene is TRBV14, the J gene TRBJ2-5; 11 positions match TRBD2. Germline V gene data show CDR1 as SGHDN and CDR2 as FVKESK. The CDR3 is 17 amino acids. Losses at the gene ends were 1 base for V and 5 bases for J; bases not matched to a gene: 9. The CDR3, as DNA: TGTGCCAGCAGCCAAGTCACTAGCGGGGGCTATTTGGAGACCCAGTACTTC. The encoded protein is CASSQVTSGGYLETQYF.